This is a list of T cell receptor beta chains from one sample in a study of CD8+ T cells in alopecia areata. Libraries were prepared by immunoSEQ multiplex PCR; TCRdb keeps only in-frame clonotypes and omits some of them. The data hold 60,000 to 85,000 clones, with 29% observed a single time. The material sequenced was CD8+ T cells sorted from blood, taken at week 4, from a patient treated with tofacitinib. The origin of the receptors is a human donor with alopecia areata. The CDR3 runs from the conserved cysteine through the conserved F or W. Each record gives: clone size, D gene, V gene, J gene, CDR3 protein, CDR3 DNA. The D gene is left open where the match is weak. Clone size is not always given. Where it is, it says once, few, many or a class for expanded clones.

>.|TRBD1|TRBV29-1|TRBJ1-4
CSVARDRGGEKLFF
TGCAGCGTTGCACGCGACAGGGGAGGTGAAAAACTGTTTTTT
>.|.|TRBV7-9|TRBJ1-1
CASSFTVTEAFF
TGTGCCAGCAGCTTTACCGTGACTGAAGCTTTCTTT
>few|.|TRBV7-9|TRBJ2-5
CASSPPGDVGDLRETQYF
TGTGCCAGCAGCCCACCGGGAGACGTGGGGGATCTCCGGGAGACCCAGTACTTC
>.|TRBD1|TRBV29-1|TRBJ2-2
CSVEARDSISGELFF
TGCAGCGTTGAAGCGAGGGACAGCATTTCCGGGGAGCTGTTTTTT
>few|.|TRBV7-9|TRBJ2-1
CASSSPRGSSYNEQFF
TGTGCCAGCAGCTCCCCGCGGGGTAGCTCCTACAATGAGCAGTTCTTC
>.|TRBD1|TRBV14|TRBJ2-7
CASSHGQGAYEQYF
TGTGCCAGCAGCCATGGACAGGGAGCCTACGAGCAGTACTTC
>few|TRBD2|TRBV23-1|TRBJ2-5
CASSHPWGGKETQYF
TGCGCCAGCAGCCATCCTTGGGGGGGAAAAGAGACCCAGTACTTC
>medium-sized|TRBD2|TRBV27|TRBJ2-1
CATRLAYEQFF
TGTGCCACCCGACTAGCGTATGAGCAGTTCTTC
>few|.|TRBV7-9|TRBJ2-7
CASSSDVTYEQYF
TGTGCCAGCAGCTCGGACGTGACCTACGAGCAGTACTTC
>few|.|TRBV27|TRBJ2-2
CASSDLPGELFF
TGTGCCAGCAGTGATCTCCCTGGGGAGCTGTTTTTT
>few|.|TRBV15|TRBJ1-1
CATSRREDTEAFF
TGTGCCACCAGCAGAAGGGAGGACACTGAAGCTTTCTTT
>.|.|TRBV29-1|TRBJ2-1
CSVDLSLDYNEQFF
TGCAGCGTTGATTTAAGTCTAGACTACAATGAGCAGTTCTTC
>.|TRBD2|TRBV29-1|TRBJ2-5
CSTSGPSGRVETQYF
TGCAGCACTAGCGGTCCTAGCGGGAGAGTTGAGACCCAGTACTTC
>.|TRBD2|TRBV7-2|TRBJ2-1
CASSPLAGANNEQFF
TGTGCCAGCAGCCCACTAGCGGGAGCCAACAATGAGCAGTTCTTC
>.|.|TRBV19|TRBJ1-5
CASSIGGGGLQPQHF
TGTGCCAGTAGTATCGGTGGGGGAGGACTTCAGCCCCAGCATTTT
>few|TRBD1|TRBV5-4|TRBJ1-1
CASSQGVEAFF
TGTGCCAGCAGCCAGGGGGTTGAAGCTTTCTTT
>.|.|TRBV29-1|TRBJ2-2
CSVQSAGELFF
TGCAGCGTGCAGTCCGCCGGGGAGCTGTTTTTT
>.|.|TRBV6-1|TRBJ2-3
CASSENSLDGTDTQYF
TGTGCCAGCAGTGAGAATTCGCTGGACGGCACAGATACGCAGTATTTT
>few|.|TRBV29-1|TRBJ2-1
CSAVGGDLGEQFF
TGCAGCGCCGTCGGGGGAGATCTGGGTGAGCAGTTCTTC
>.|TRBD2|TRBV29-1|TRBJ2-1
CSVLGGFGSYNEQFF
TGCAGCGTTCTGGGAGGGTTTGGCTCCTACAATGAGCAGTTCTTC
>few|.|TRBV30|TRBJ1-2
CAWSEGASGGYTF
TGTGCCTGGAGTGAAGGGGCCTCCGGGGGCTACACCTTC
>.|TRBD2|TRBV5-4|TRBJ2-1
CASSLVTSGNEQFF
TGTGCCAGCAGCTTGGTAACTAGCGGGAATGAGCAGTTCTTC
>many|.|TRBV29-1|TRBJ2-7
CSVDGDYEQYF
TGCAGCGTCGATGGGGACTACGAGCAGTACTTC
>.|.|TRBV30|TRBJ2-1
CAWSVSGVPYNEQFF
TGTGCCTGGAGTGTTTCAGGGGTACCCTACAATGAGCAGTTCTTC
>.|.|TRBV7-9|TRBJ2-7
CASSLDAYEQYF
TGTGCCAGCAGCTTAGACGCGTACGAGCAGTACTTC
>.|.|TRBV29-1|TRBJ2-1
CSAYSYNEQFF
TGTTCGGCTTACTCCTACAATGAGCAGTTCTTC
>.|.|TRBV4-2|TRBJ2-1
CASSPLGPEQFF
TGTGCCAGCAGCCCCCTAGGGCCTGAGCAGTTCTTC
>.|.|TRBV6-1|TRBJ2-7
CASSEWGGLTYEQYF
TGTGCCAGCAGTGAATGGGGTGGTCTTACCTACGAGCAGTACTTC